This T cell receptor (beta chain) stems from a study of glioma-infiltrating T cells after dendritic cell vaccination. Study context: Autologous tumor lysate-pulsed dendritic cell vaccination was given between about 2002 and 2012. At biweekly intervals, patients got three intradermal dendritic cell vaccine injections.

This clone came up once. The immunoSEQ assay amplified TCRB CDR3 from up to about 2 ug DNA. Data came from immunoSEQ multiplex PCR; TCRdb stores just in-frame clones and leaves some out. The sample yields about 65,000 clones, more than 75% seen once. Time point specified: after dendritic cell vaccination, including at tumor progression/relapse. The receptor was isolated from a human donor with glioblastoma. The starting material was blood, obtained after dendritic cell vaccination.

Here the CDR3 DNA reads TGTGCCAGCAGGGGGCTGCGGGGGGGCCGAAATGAGCAGTTCTTC. Translating gives CASRGLRGGRNEQFF. V is TRBV7-2 and J is TRBJ2-1; 9 bases match TRBD2. Germline assignment: CDR1 SGHTA and CDR2 FQGNSA. V lost 6 bases and J lost 7; bases outside the gene matches: 10. The CDR3 has 15 amino acids.